This T cell receptor beta chain is drawn from a study of blood T cell repertoires in COVID-19. At the level of the study: The origin of the acute and convalescent COVID-19 samples was the United States, Italy and Spain.

The CDR3 is 16 residues long. From germline, CDR1 is LNHNV and CDR2 YYDKDF (reference sequence). V was cut by 0 bases and J by 4 bases, with 12 bases left in between. Clones were sequenced by immunoSEQ multiplex PCR, and TCRdb holds only the in-frame ones, with some missing. The table shows 150,000 to 200,000 clones, with around 86% occurring only once. The TCR was taken from a woman in her twenties or thirties with active or convalescent COVID-19. V is TRBV15 and J is TRBJ1-4, with a tentative D call TRBD1 (6 bases). The sample was peripheral blood. The CDR3 here is CATSRDQGRGNEKLFF. CDR3 nucleotide sequence: TGTGCCACCAGCAGAGATCAGGGCAGGGGTAATGAAAAACTGTTTTTT.